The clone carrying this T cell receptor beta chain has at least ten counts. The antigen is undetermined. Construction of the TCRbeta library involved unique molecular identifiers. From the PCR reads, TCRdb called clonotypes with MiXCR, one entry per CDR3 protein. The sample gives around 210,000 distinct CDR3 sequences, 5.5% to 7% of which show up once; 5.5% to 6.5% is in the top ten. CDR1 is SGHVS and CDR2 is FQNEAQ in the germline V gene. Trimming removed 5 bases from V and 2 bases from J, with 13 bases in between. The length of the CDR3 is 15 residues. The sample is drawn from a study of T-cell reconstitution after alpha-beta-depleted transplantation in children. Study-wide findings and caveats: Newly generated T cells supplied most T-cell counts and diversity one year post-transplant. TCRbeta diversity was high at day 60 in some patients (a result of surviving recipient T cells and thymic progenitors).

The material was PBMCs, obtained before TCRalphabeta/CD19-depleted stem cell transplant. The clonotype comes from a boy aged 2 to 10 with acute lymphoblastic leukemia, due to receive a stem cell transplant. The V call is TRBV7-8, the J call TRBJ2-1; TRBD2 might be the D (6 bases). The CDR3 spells CASSALRGTYNEQFF. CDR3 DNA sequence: TGTGCCAGCAGCGCCTTGCGGGGAACCTACAATGAGCAGTTCTTC.